One sample yielded the 7 T cell receptor beta chains listed below, sequenced in a study of blood T cells in healthy people across ages (dated by TCRdb to the mid-2010s). Receptor libraries were prepared by 5' RACE. The sample was run on an Illumina HiSeq 2500. A second 7 to 11 cycle PCR used a sample-barcoded 5' primer and a J-beta primer mix. In TCRdb, the public reads were trimmed at Q25 with fastp and aligned with MiXCR, with productive beta chains retained. Under each unique CDR3 protein, matching rows form one entry showing the most common genes and DNA. This sample gives 1.5 million to 2 million distinct CDR3 sequences in total; about 31% of them show up just once. The top ten clones comprise roughly 12% of the sample. Sequencing input: blood. These receptors were taken from a woman aged 25 to 39 in good health.

This chain uses TRBV27 with TRBJ1-1, with 7 bases fitting TRBD1. The CDR3 contains 14 residues. Germline V CDR1 and CDR2: MNHEY, SMNVEV (reference sequence). J lost 5 bases, V lost 8 bases, and 11 bases had no gene match. This CDR3 reads CASQPRQGSTEAFF. CDR3 nucleotide sequence: TGTGCCAGCCAGCCTAGACAGGGATCAACTGAAGCTTTCTTT.

This clonotype was observed a few times. V usage is TRBV20-1 and J usage is TRBJ2-1; D is uncertain. Germline loops: CDR1 DFQATT, CDR2 SNEGSKA (reference sequence). Trimming pared 2 bases from V and 1 base from J, leaving 9 bases between. The length of the CDR3 is 14 residues. For the CDR3, the DNA is TGCAGTGCTAGACGGAAAGCGTCCTACAATGAGCAGTTCTTC. Encoded protein: CSARRKASYNEQFF.

V gene TRBV15 combines with J gene TRBJ2-1; 7 bases agree with TRBD1. The germline gives CDR1 LNHNV, CDR2 YYDKDF (reference sequence). With 0 bases clipped from V and 8 bases from J, the junction kept 10 bases outside the gene matches. This CDR3 has 16 amino acids. The chain's CDR3 is CATSRERRGGSDEQFF. CDR3 bases: TGTGCCACCAGCAGAGAGAGGCGAGGGGGCAGCGATGAGCAGTTCTTC.

This rearrangement joins TRBV6-1 to TRBJ2-1, with D maybe TRBD2 (7 bases). The germline gives CDR1 MNHNS, CDR2 SASEGT. CDR3 length: 15 amino acids. The germline V and J ends were trimmed by 1 base and 8 bases, with 15 bases remaining between them. In DNA form, the CDR3 reads TGTGCCAGCAGTGAAGAGGGGGGGGCATACGATGAGCAGTTCTTC. This gives the protein CASSEEGGAYDEQFF.

This clonotype was picked up one time. V and J are TRBV12-3 or TRBV12-4 and TRBJ1-1; D is unresolved. The CDR3 sequence is 16 residues long. The V gene lost 2 bases and the J gene lost 0 bases, with 13 bases spanning the gap. The CDR3 reads CASSLWLPTVNTEAFF. The CDR3 region has the DNA TGTGCCAGCAGTTTATGGCTTCCCACCGTGAACACTGAAGCTTTCTTT.

In the case of this clonotype: This may be a read error: a much more frequent sequence differs by one nucleotide. This chain links TRBV7-9 with TRBJ1-4, with D hard to call. The CDR3 is 14 amino acids. The V gene lost 5 bases and the J gene lost 3 bases, with 10 bases spanning the gap. Germline CDR1 reads SEHNR; CDR2 reads FQNEAQ (reference sequence). The DNA of the CDR3 is TGTGCCAGCAGCACCGGGAACCCTAATGAAAAACTGTTTTTT. The encoded protein is CASSTGNPNEKLFF.

This clonotype was counted between two and nine times. The chain couples TRBV20-1 to TRBJ2-3; 10 bases are a match to TRBD2. Germline V lookup: CDR1 DFQATT, CDR2 SNEGSKA (reference sequence). The CDR3 is 14 residues long. The V segment lost 6 bases and the J segment 6 bases; nucleotides outside the gene matches: 9. In nucleotides, the CDR3 is TGCAGTGCGCTAGCGGGGGCGGCAGGGGATACGCAGTATTTT. This translates into CSALAGAAGDTQYF.